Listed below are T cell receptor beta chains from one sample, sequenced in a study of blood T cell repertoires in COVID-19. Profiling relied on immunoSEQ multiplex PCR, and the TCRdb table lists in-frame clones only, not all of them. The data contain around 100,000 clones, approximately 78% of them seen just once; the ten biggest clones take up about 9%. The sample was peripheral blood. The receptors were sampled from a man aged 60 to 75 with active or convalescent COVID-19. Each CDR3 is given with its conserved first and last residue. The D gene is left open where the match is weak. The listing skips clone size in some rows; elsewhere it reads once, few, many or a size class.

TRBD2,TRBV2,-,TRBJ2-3,CASRPGLATTDTQYF,TGTGCCAGCAGGCCGGGACTAGCAACTACAGATACGCAGTATTTT
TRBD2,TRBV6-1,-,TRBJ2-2,CASPSGRGGTGELFF,TGTGCCAGCCCGTCCGGGAGGGGCGGCACCGGGGAGCTGTTTTTT
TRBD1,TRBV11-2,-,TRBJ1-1,CASSSSGGNTEAFF,TGTGCCAGCAGCTCCTCAGGGGGAAACACTGAAGCTTTCTTT
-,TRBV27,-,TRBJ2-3,CASSLSRGDTQYF,TGTGCCAGCAGTTTATCTAGAGGAGATACGCAGTATTTT
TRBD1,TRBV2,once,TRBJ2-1,CASSVGRAGGYNEQFF,TGTGCCAGCAGTGTTGGGCGGGCAGGGGGCTACAATGAGCAGTTCTTC
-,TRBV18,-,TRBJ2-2,CASSPMGRDGELFF,TGTGCCAGCTCACCAATGGGGAGAGACGGGGAGCTGTTTTTT
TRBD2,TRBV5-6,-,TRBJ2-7,CASSLGGLGSYEQYF,TGTGCCAGCAGCTTGGGAGGACTAGGCTCCTACGAGCAGTACTTC
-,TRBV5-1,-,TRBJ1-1,CASSFSFNTEAFF,TGCGCCAGCAGCTTTAGTTTTAACACTGAAGCTTTCTTT
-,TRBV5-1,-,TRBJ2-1,CASSLAGLLGDEQFF,TGCGCCAGCAGCTTGGCGGGACTCCTGGGGGATGAGCAGTTCTTC
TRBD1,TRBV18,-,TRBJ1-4,CASSPQTGTNEKLFF,TGTGCCAGCTCGCCACAGACAGGGACTAATGAAAAACTGTTTTTT